The 24 T cell receptor beta chains listed next were all sequenced from one sample in a study of pediatric ulcerative colitis. Assay: immunoSEQ multiplex PCR; the TCRdb copy retains only in-frame clones and omits some. The sample includes tens of thousands of clones, more than 65% seen only once; the top ten take roughly 7.6%. One to two pinch biopsies were taken from the rectum during colonoscopy. Sequencing used gut tissue. All receptors derive from a boy between 10 and 17 years old with severe ulcerative colitis.

This chain joins TRBV7-2 and TRBJ2-2; D is perhaps TRBD2 (6 bases). Germline V gene data show CDR1 as SGHTA and CDR2 as FQGNSA. Trimming took off 5 bases at V and 4 bases at J, with 17 bases between the two ends. This CDR3 is 16 amino acids long. CDR3 DNA sequence: TGTGCCAGCAGCCCCGGTTCGCGGGGCGGCACCGGGGAGCTGTTTTTT. Translating gives CASSPGSRGGTGELFF.

J is TRBJ2-1 and V is TRBV6-1; 14 bases fit TRBD2. The length of the CDR3 is 19 residues. In germline, CDR1 is MNHNS, CDR2 SASEGT. The junction had 10 bases not matched to a gene; V was cut back by 2 bases and J by 4 bases. CDR3 in DNA: TGTGCCAGCAGTGAAATAGGACTAGCGGGAGGTTTTATTTACAATGAGCAGTTCTTC. This translates into CASSEIGLAGGFIYNEQFF.

The chain uses TRBV2 and TRBJ2-1; the D gene is possibly TRBD2 (5 bases). Trimming pared 8 bases from V and 6 bases from J, leaving 26 bases between. The CDR3 runs to 17 residues. Germline loops: CDR1 SNHLY, CDR2 FYNNEI. Here the CDR3 DNA reads TGTGCCAGCCTCCTTCTTGGGAGTAGACCAGACTTCAATGAGCAGTTCTTC. Its translation is CASLLLGSRPDFNEQFF.

The chain uses TRBV4-1 and TRBJ2-5, with 7 bases fitting TRBD2. J gave up 5 bases and V 3 bases, and 6 bases lay outside the gene matches. This CDR3 contains 14 residues. The V gene's germline CDR1 is MGHRA and CDR2 YSYEKL. The CDR3 loop reads CASSQEGLDETQYF. CDR3 DNA: TGCGCCAGCAGCCAGGAAGGACTAGACGAGACCCAGTACTTC.

This chain uses TRBV19 with TRBJ2-2; a possible D gene is TRBD1 (6 bases). Germline CDR1 is LNHDA and CDR2 is SQIVND (reference sequence). Trimming stripped 0 bases from V and 7 bases from J, with 18 bases between. The CDR3 has 17 amino acids. CDR3 DNA sequence: TGTGCCAGTAGTATAGATCGTAATAGGGGGAGCAACGGGGAGCTGTTTTTT. Translating gives CASSIDRNRGSNGELFF.

This chain connects TRBV6-7 to TRBJ1-4, with no clear D. TRBV6-7 has ORF status, its function being uncertain. The CDR3 length is 18 residues. Trimming cost V 0 bases and J 5 bases, with 19 bases left between them. The CDR3 DNA reads as TGTGCCAGCAGTTACTCGATTGGTTGGACGGAACCAAATGAAAAACTGTTTTTT. Translation gives CASSYSIGWTEPNEKLFF.

This clone showed up just a few times. This chain joins TRBV10-3 and TRBJ1-2; D unclear. Germline assignment: CDR1 ENHRY and CDR2 SYGVKD. V lost 3 bases, J lost 1 base, and 6 bases lay in between. The CDR3 spans 13 residues. This CDR3 is CAISDGINYGYTF. As DNA, the CDR3 is TGTGCCATCAGTGACGGAATTAACTATGGCTACACCTTC.

This clone was seen only a few times. In DNA, the CDR3 is TGTGCCAGCAGCAAAGAAAGCTCTAAACGCAGTATAGCCAGGATGAACACTGAAGCTTTCTTT. As protein: CASSKESSKRSIARMNTEAFF. The chain uses TRBV21-1 and TRBJ1-1. TRBV21-1 is marked as a pseudogene. CDR3 length equals 21 residues.

The genes are TRBV5-1 and TRBJ2-5; 7 bases are a match to TRBD2. The J call may be wrong; the DNA end is better matched by TRBJ2-7. CDR3 size: 14 residues. The germline V gene encodes CDR1 SGHRS and CDR2 YFSETQ. The DNA for the CDR3 is TGCGCCAGCAGCCCTCGACAGCGGGACTACGAGCAGTACTTC. Its translation is CASSPRQRDYEQYF.

The chain combines TRBV4-3 with TRBJ2-7; 8 positions agree with TRBD2. Germline lookup yields CDR1 LGHNA and CDR2 YSLEER. CDR3 size: 16 residues. V lost 0 bases, J lost 6 bases, and 10 bases stayed unmatched. The CDR3 DNA is TGCGCCAGCAGCCAAGATCTGGGTAGCGGGAACTCCGAGCAGTACTTC. Translating gives CASSQDLGSGNSEQYF.

The rearrangement joins TRBV10-2 to TRBJ1-2, with 7 bases that match TRBD1. Germline V lookup: CDR1 WSHSY, CDR2 SAAADI. V was clipped by 5 bases and J by 8 bases; unmatched bases: 14. The CDR3 totals 15 residues. The CDR3 region has the DNA TGCGCCAGCAGTCCTCCCGAGACAGGGTCTAACGGCTACACCTTC. This sequence encodes CASSPPETGSNGYTF.

This clone was detected a few times. This chain uses TRBV11-2 with TRBJ1-4; no definite D call. The CDR3 consists of 13 residues. V was clipped by 2 bases and J by 6 bases, with 7 bases between them. The germline V gene has CDR1 SGHAT and CDR2 FQNNGV. The CDR3 DNA follows: TGTGCCAGCAGCTTATCCACGGATGAAAAACTGTTTTTT. As protein: CASSLSTDEKLFF.

This clone has only a few counts. The chain has TRBV19 and TRBJ1-1; the D gene is possibly TRBD1 (5 bases). The CDR3 sequence is 16 residues long. The ends were cut back, 5 bases at V and 7 bases at J, with 23 bases in the middle. The germline V gene encodes CDR1 LNHDA and CDR2 SQIVND (reference sequence). The CDR3 bases are TGTGCCAGTAGTGGCCCTGCGAATCCCACAGGTAATGAAGCTTTCTTT. The encoded protein is CASSGPANPTGNEAFF.

The V gene is TRBV7-9, the J gene TRBJ2-2, with D perhaps matching TRBD1 (5 bases). The CDR3 has 16 amino acids. Germline loops: CDR1 SEHNR, CDR2 FQNEAQ (reference sequence). Trimming took 3 bases from V and 6 from J, leaving 17 bases between them. The CDR3 spells CASSFEQAHYPGELFF. The CDR3 DNA is TGTGCCAGCAGCTTCGAACAGGCCCACTACCCCGGGGAGCTGTTTTTT.

The V call is TRBV18, the J call TRBJ2-7; 8 positions match TRBD2. CDR3 length equals 18 residues. Germline V gene sequence: CDR1 KGHSH, CDR2 LQKENI. Trimming cost V 3 bases and J 0 bases; bases outside gene matches: 13. CDR3 sequence reads: CASSPAAPTSGNSYEQYF. Here the CDR3 DNA reads TGTGCCAGCTCACCGGCTGCCCCTACTAGCGGCAACTCCTACGAGCAGTACTTC. The entire variable domain, with the rest obtained from reference TRBV18 and TRBJ2-7, is as follows: NAGVMQNPRHLVRRRGQEARLRCSPMKGHSHVYWYRQLPEEGLKFMVYLQKENIIDESGMPKERFSAEFPKEGPSILRIQQVVRGDSAAYFCASSPAAPTSGNSYEQYFGPGTRLTVT.

This chain connects TRBV11-2 to TRBJ1-1; D remains unclear. The V end was cut by 5 bases, the J end by 0 bases, with 10 bases between. The CDR3 has 14 amino acids. CDR1 and CDR2 from the germline V gene are SGHAT and FQNNGV. CDR3 coding DNA: TGTGCCAGCAGCCCCTGGACCCTGAACACTGAAGCTTTCTTT. It codes for CASSPWTLNTEAFF.

This rearrangement joins TRBV10-3 to TRBJ2-2; 7 positions match TRBD2. V shed 8 bases and J 1 base; nucleotides not matched to a gene: 4. CDR3 size: 14 residues. CDR1 and CDR2 from the germline V gene are ENHRY and SYGVKD. The CDR3 bases are TGTGCCATCGGGCTAGCGGTGAACACCGGGGAGCTGTTTTTT. Translated, it gives CAIGLAVNTGELFF.

This rearrangement joins TRBV19 to TRBJ2-6, with D unresolved. Trimming removed 0 bases from V and 0 bases from J, with 15 bases in between. The germline gives CDR1 LNHDA, CDR2 SQIVND (reference sequence). The CDR3 sequence is 19 residues long. For the CDR3, the DNA is TGTGCCAGTAGTATAGATCCGGGTTCAGCAGGCTCTGGGGCCAACGTCCTGACTTTC. The encoded protein is CASSIDPGSAGSGANVLTF. The variable domain in full, with the rest retrieved from reference TRBV19 and TRBJ2-6, is DGGITQSPKYLFRKEGQNVTLSCEQNLNHDAMYWYRQDPGQGLRLIYYSQIVNDFQKGDIAEGYSVSREKKESFPLTVTSAQKNPTAFYLCASSIDPGSAGSGANVLTFGAGSRLTVL.

This chain uses TRBV25-1 with TRBJ2-2, with D perhaps given as TRBD1 or TRBD2 (5 bases each). The CDR3 spans 14 residues. Germline-derived CDR1 and CDR2 are MGHDK and SYGVNS. The V gene lost 2 bases and the J gene lost 7 bases, with 11 bases spanning the gap. CDR3 sequence: CASSEGTPGGELFF. The CDR3, as DNA: TGTGCCAGCAGTGAAGGGACGCCAGGCGGGGAGCTGTTTTTT.

The chain couples TRBV7-2 to TRBJ2-5; 7 positions match TRBD2. Germline V gene lookup returns CDR1 SGHTA and CDR2 FQGNSA. This CDR3 is built from 14 residues. V dropped 10 bases and J dropped 0; count of bases not matched to a gene: 8. The CDR3 coding sequence is TGTGCCACGCGCGGCGGGAGAGACCAAGAGACCCAGTACTTC. This translates into CATRGGRDQETQYF.

The J gene is TRBJ2-1, the V gene TRBV11-2, with D hard to call. The CDR3 has 12 residues. Germline loops: CDR1 SGHAT, CDR2 FQNNGV. V dropped 3 bases and J dropped 8 bases, with 8 bases sitting between them. The CDR3 region has the DNA TGTGCCAGCAGCTTGGGTAACCATGAGCAGTTCTTC. Amino acid sequence: CASSLGNHEQFF.

The rearrangement joins TRBV7-9 to TRBJ1-1; no firm D call. Germline CDR1 and CDR2: SEHNR and FQNEAQ (reference sequence). This CDR3 has 15 residues. Deletions cut 3 bases from V and 0 bases from J, with 11 bases between. CDR3 DNA sequence: TGTGCCAGCAGCTTTTTTCCGCCTATGAACACTGAAGCTTTCTTT. Translated: CASSFFPPMNTEAFF.

This clone was recorded only once. The sample contains more than one DNA sequence encoding this CDR3. This chain uses TRBV7-9 with TRBJ1-2; unclear D gene. CDR3 length: 14 residues. V was trimmed by 1 base and J by 2 bases, leaving 8 bases between them. Germline lookup yields CDR1 SEHNR and CDR2 FQNEAQ (reference sequence). CDR3 sequence reads: CASSLVSSNYGYTF. CDR3 nucleotides: TGTGCCAGCAGCTTAGTATCATCAAACTATGGCTACACCTTC.

The chain employs TRBV7-9 and TRBJ1-4; 10 positions agree with TRBD1. J lost 7 bases, V lost 5 bases, and 19 bases had no gene match. Germline lookup yields CDR1 SEHNR and CDR2 FQNEAQ (reference sequence). The CDR3 loop spans 19 amino acids. CDR3 nucleotides: TGTGCCAGCAGCACACTCCCGGGACAGGGGAGATTGGGTGGTGAAAAACTGTTTTTT. It is translated as CASSTLPGQGRLGGEKLFF.